The 23 T cell receptor beta chains below all came from one sample that was sequenced in a study of early T cells in non-severe SARS-CoV-2 infection. TCRdb reanalysed the 5' RACE reads using MiXCR and keeps one entry per CDR3 protein. Seen here are over 25,000 distinct CDR3 sequences, approximately 5.3% observed once, and the top ten hold about an eighth. Source material: whole blood. The receptor set was obtained from an adult who was a healthcare worker with PCR-confirmed SARS-CoV-2 infection or an uninfected control (not recorded which).

This clonotype appeared many times. The gene calls are TRBV7-2 and TRBJ2-7; 12 bases are a match to TRBD2. CDR1 is SGHTA, CDR2 FQGNSA, per germline. The CDR3 consists of 17 residues. With V trimmed by 6 bases and J by 0 bases, 9 bases remained unmatched. CDR3 coding DNA: TGTGCCAGCAGTTTGACTAGCGGGGGTCTTCTCTCCTACGAGCAGTACTTC. Amino acids: CASSLTSGGLLSYEQYF.

There are a few counts of this clonotype. The J gene is TRBJ2-7, the V gene TRBV4-1; 8 bases fit TRBD1. Per germline, CDR1 MGHRA and CDR2 YSYEKL. The CDR3 sequence is 14 residues long. V was pared by 1 base and J by 2 bases, with 1 base of the junction left unmatched. In nucleotides, the CDR3 is TGCGCCAGCAGCCAAGGGACAGGGACCTACGAGCAGTACTTC. This encodes CASSQGTGTYEQYF.

This clonotype was counted at least ten times. The genes are TRBV6-5 and TRBJ2-4; D gene uncertain. The CDR3 runs to 12 residues. CDR1 MNHEY and CDR2 SVGAGI come from the germline V gene. Trimming removed 4 bases at V and 6 bases at J, with 7 bases between. CDR3 nucleotide sequence: TGTGCCAGCAGTTCGGTCCCAAACATTCAGTACTTC. As protein: CASSSVPNIQYF.

This clonotype was counted a few times. The genes are TRBV10-3 and TRBJ2-5; D uncertain. Per germline, CDR1 ENHRY and CDR2 SYGVKD. The length of the CDR3 is 12 residues. Trimming removed 8 bases from V and 0 bases from J, with 7 bases in between. The CDR3: CAIGTNQETQYF. In DNA form, the CDR3 reads TGTGCCATCGGAACAAACCAAGAGACCCAGTACTTC.

Many counts were recorded for this clonotype. The chain employs TRBV19 and TRBJ1-5; the D is unclear. V lost 3 bases to trimming and J lost 10 bases, with 7 bases between them. The germline V gene encodes CDR1 LNHDA and CDR2 SQIVND (reference sequence). The CDR3 contains 11 residues. The CDR3 here is CASSMAGPQHF. The CDR3 DNA follows: TGTGCCAGTAGTATGGCCGGACCCCAGCATTTT.

This clonotype was seen at least ten times. This chain joins TRBV11-3 and TRBJ2-1, with D unclear. Germline CDR1 reads SGHNT; CDR2 reads YENEEA. This CDR3 region has 13 residues. V shed 2 bases and J shed 5 bases, with 7 bases lying between them. Here the CDR3 reads CASSLQAHNEQFF. Written as DNA, the CDR3 is TGTGCCAGCAGCTTACAAGCACACAATGAGCAGTTCTTC.

This chain links TRBV11-2 with TRBJ1-1; no definite D call. The germline V and J ends were trimmed by 3 bases and 0 bases, with 8 bases remaining between them. Germline V CDR1 and CDR2: SGHAT, FQNNGV. The CDR3 sequence is 14 residues long. CDR3 loop: CASSFLGMNTEAFF. For the CDR3, the DNA is TGTGCCAGCAGCTTCCTGGGGATGAACACTGAAGCTTTCTTT.

The chain is built from TRBV29-1 and TRBJ2-3; the match to TRBD1 covers 8 bases. Germline V gene sequence: CDR1 SQVTM, CDR2 ANQGSEA. The V segment lost 4 bases and the J segment 4 bases; nucleotides outside the gene matches: 4. The CDR3 runs to 13 residues. Here the CDR3 reads CSVADRVADTQYF. The CDR3 DNA reads TGCAGCGTTGCGGACAGGGTGGCAGATACGCAGTATTTT.

This clonotype has only a few counts. The chain is built from TRBV7-6 and TRBJ2-5; weak D call: TRBD1 (5 bases). Germline CDR1 SGHVS, CDR2 FNYEAQ. This CDR3 contains 17 residues. Trimming shortened V by 4 bases and J by 1 base, and 19 bases separated the two germline ends. CDR3 nucleotides: TGTGCCAGCAGCTACTTTGTGGGGCGCCTAGTCCAAGAGACCCAGTACTTC. This encodes CASSYFVGRLVQETQYF.

This clonotype was seen at least ten times. The chain recombines TRBV7-2 with TRBJ2-7; D gene unclear. The CDR3 has 15 amino acids. The germline V gene encodes CDR1 SGHTA and CDR2 FQGNSA. Trimming left V 1 base short and J 2 bases short, with 12 bases between. CDR3 nucleotide sequence: TGTGCCAGCAGCTTAGAGACTCTGGGGACCTACGAGCAGTACTTC. Protein product: CASSLETLGTYEQYF.

At least ten counts were recorded for this clonotype. The rearrangement links TRBV28 to TRBJ1-1; possibly TRBD1 for D (6 bases). The CDR3 extends over 15 amino acids. The germline V gene has CDR1 MDHEN and CDR2 SYDVKM. The V end was cut by 5 bases, the J end by 0 bases, with 13 bases between. Here the CDR3 DNA reads TGTGCCAGCAGTCCGCCGACAGGATTGAACACTGAAGCTTTCTTT. Residues: CASSPPTGLNTEAFF.

This clonotype was counted ten times or more. The V call is TRBV6-1, the J call TRBJ1-5; D gene unclear. Germline values: CDR1 MNHNS, CDR2 SASEGT. This CDR3 comprises 13 residues. Trimming left V 4 bases short and J 5 bases short, with 9 bases between. DNA for the CDR3: TGTGCCAGCAGTGCGACACCGCATCAGCCCCAGCATTTT. It yields the protein CASSATPHQPQHF.

This clonotype was recorded many times. Written as DNA, the CDR3 is TGTGCCAGCAGCGTCACAGGGTACCCCCAAGAGACCCAGTACTTC. It translates to CASSVTGYPQETQYF. J is TRBJ2-5 and V is TRBV9; maybe TRBD1 (6 bases). Trimming left V 2 bases short and J 1 base short, with 12 bases between. This CDR3 is 15 amino acids long. Germline CDR1 reads SGDLS; CDR2 reads YYNGEE.

The table lists this clonotype with many counts. V usage is TRBV7-9 and J usage is TRBJ1-6, with unresolved D. The germline V gene has CDR1 SEHNR and CDR2 FQNEAQ (reference sequence). Trimming pared 1 base from V and 3 bases from J, leaving 7 bases between. CDR3 size: 15 residues. As DNA, the CDR3 is TGTGCCAGCAGCTTAGGGGCAGGCTATAATTCACCCCTCCACTTT. It yields the protein CASSLGAGYNSPLHF.

This clonotype was seen many times. The chain has TRBV6-4 and TRBJ2-3; TRBD2 agrees at 10 bases. Per the germline V gene, CDR1 is MRHNA and CDR2 is SNTAGT. Trimming cost V 5 bases and J 5 bases; bases outside gene matches: 4. The CDR3 has 14 residues. CDR3 in DNA: TGTGCCAGCAGTAGCGGGGGGGCCGGAGATACGCAGTATTTT. Protein product: CASSSGGAGDTQYF.

By share, this clonotype ranks as medium-sized (0.01 to 0.1%). This chain joins TRBV20-1 and TRBJ2-1; TRBD2 agrees at 8 bases. Germline loops: CDR1 DFQATT, CDR2 SNEGSKA (reference sequence). The CDR3 has 15 amino acids. V gave up 3 bases and J gave up 4 bases; unmatched junction bases: 8. The CDR3, as DNA: TGCAGTGCTAGCGGGGGGGCCTTGGCATACAATGAGCAGTTCTTC. Translation: CSASGGALAYNEQFF.

This clonotype was found many times. This rearrangement joins TRBV14 to TRBJ2-1; possible D gene TRBD1, 5 bases. The CDR3 is made up of 15 amino acids. CDR1 SGHDN and CDR2 FVKESK come from the germline V gene. Trimming took off 4 bases at V and 0 bases at J, with 10 bases between the two ends. Written as DNA, the CDR3 is TGTGCCAGCAGCCCCAGGGTCCTCTCCTACAATGAGCAGTTCTTC. It yields the protein CASSPRVLSYNEQFF.

This clonotype was seen repeatedly, ten times or more. This rearrangement joins TRBV4-3 to TRBJ2-6; D not certain. The germline V gene encodes CDR1 LGHNA and CDR2 YSLEER. The V end was cut by 0 bases, the J end by 1 base, with 7 bases between. CDR3 length equals 16 residues. The CDR3, as DNA: TGCGCCAGCAGCCAAGATGTGGGGTCTGGGGCCAACGTCCTGACTTTC. It is translated as CASSQDVGSGANVLTF.

In its sample, this clonotype was seen many times. The gene calls are TRBV5-6 and TRBJ2-7, with D possibly TRBD2 on 7 matching bases. The CDR3 spans 18 residues. CDR1 is SGHDT, CDR2 YYEEEE, per germline. V was pared by 3 bases and J by 7 bases, with 29 bases between. CDR3 coding DNA: TGTGCCAGCAGCTCGATTTGGACCGTAGGGGGGGCCTATGCTGAGCAGTACTTC. Amino acid sequence: CASSSIWTVGGAYAEQYF.

This clonotype appeared many times. The V and J genes are TRBV7-2 and TRBJ2-7, with 10 bases matching TRBD2. Germline V gene sequence: CDR1 SGHTA, CDR2 FQGNSA. This CDR3 contains 14 residues. V lost 4 bases, J lost 3 bases, and 3 bases stayed unmatched. Here the CDR3 reads CASSSSGGNYEQYF. The CDR3 nucleotides are TGTGCCAGCAGCTCTAGCGGGGGTAACTACGAGCAGTACTTC.

This clonotype was recorded many times. The chain combines TRBV6-5 with TRBJ1-2; D is ambiguous. The CDR3 totals 13 residues. V was trimmed by 4 bases and J by 1 base, leaving 7 bases between them. Germline V gene lookup returns CDR1 MNHEY and CDR2 SVGAGI. The CDR3 nucleotides read TGTGCCAGCAGTTCCCTGATTAACTATGGCTACACCTTC. Residues: CASSSLINYGYTF.

In its sample, this clonotype was seen many times. In DNA form, the CDR3 reads TGTGCCAGCAGCTTAACAGGCTACGAGCAGTACTTC. It yields the protein CASSLTGYEQYF. The chain employs TRBV7-8 and TRBJ2-7, with a possible D match to TRBD1 (5 bases). CDR1 is SGHVS, CDR2 FQNEAQ, per germline. The CDR3 has 12 residues. V lost 2 bases and J 3 bases, leaving 5 bases between the germline ends.

Within the sample, this clonotype is medium-sized (0.01 to 0.1%). V and J are TRBV27 and TRBJ2-7; 10 bases are shared with TRBD1. The end of the DNA is better explained by TRBJ2-1, so the J call may be wrong. Germline V lookup: CDR1 MNHEY, CDR2 SMNVEV (reference sequence). This CDR3 region has 14 residues. The CDR3 DNA reads TGTGCCAGCAGTACGGGACAGGGGAAACGGGAGCAGTTCTTC. Protein: CASSTGQGKREQFF.